This T cell receptor beta chain stems from a study of CD8+ T cells in alopecia areata. Findings of the study overall: Numerous expanded lesional clones remained in scalp and blood during tofacitinib. The study found TCR sharing across patients less clear than in mice, possibly for HLA reasons. An increase in clonality over normal scalp was evident in lesional scalp, especially alopecia totalis/universalis.

This CDR3 is built from 12 residues. Trimming stripped 6 bases from V and 0 bases from J, with 5 bases between. Germline values: CDR1 MRHNA, CDR2 SNTAGT. Reverse transcription of extracted RNA yielded cDNA, which provided the sequencing template. Clones were read by immunoSEQ multiplex PCR, and TCRdb kept only the in-frame ones, dropping some. The repertoire holds 150,000 to 200,000 clones, with 40% to 65% as singletons. As to this clone: The antigen remains undetermined.

Treatment in this sample: oral pan-JAK inhibitor, 5-10 mg twice daily. Peripheral blood and lesional scalp punch biopsies were taken from alopecia areata patients. This TCR came from a human donor with alopecia areata. The sample was CD8+ T cells sorted from blood, taken around week 54, from a patient treated with tofacitinib. V is TRBV6-4 and J is TRBJ2-5, with unresolved D. DNA for the CDR3: TGTGCCAGCAGAGAATACCAAGAGACCCAGTACTTC. It encodes CASREYQETQYF.